What follows describes a single T cell receptor beta chain. The antigen is unknown. Stated time point: newly diagnosed GD, antithyroid drugs for less than 3 months. RNA extracted from PBMCs served as the sequencing template. Graves' disease diagnosis used American Thyroid Association guidelines. The record originates from a study of regulatory T cells in long-lasting Graves disease. The study, taken as a whole, reports: Persistent disease showed a preference for TRBV28, TRBJ1-2 and TRBJ2-5.

Germline V gene data show CDR1 as SGHDT and CDR2 as YYEEEE. The V end lost 0 bases, the J end lost 5 bases, and 17 bases lay between the germline ends. The CDR3 is 16 amino acids. Libraries of TCR beta came from iRepertoire HTBI primers plus Arm-PCR of CDR3 regions. TCRdb reanalysed the multiplex PCR reads using MiXCR and keeps one entry per CDR3 protein. The repertoire holds about 540,000 distinct CDR3 sequences, with roughly 13% as singletons. These same data were also listed under a study on T cells in Graves' hyperthyroidism and ophthalmopathy. According to that study: Using the HTBI primer set, a first-round RT-PCR was run on the TCR CDR3. From stable hyperthyroidism, ophthalmopathy was separated by a 13 V-J model.

Sequencing was performed on peripheral blood mononuclear cells (PBMCs), taken at new diagnosis, from a patient treated with antithyroid drugs. The rearrangement joins TRBV5-6 to TRBJ1-1; D may be TRBD1 (5 bases). The receptor comes from a young man with Graves disease. CDR3 sequence: CASSLDKGWGGTEAFF. DNA of the CDR3: TGTGCCAGCAGCTTGGATAAGGGTTGGGGGGGGACTGAAGCTTTCTTT.